This TCR beta chain originates from a study of post-analysis software for immune sequencing data. V was pared by 0 bases and J by 0 bases, with 15 bases between. The CDR3 is made up of 18 amino acids. Germline values: CDR1 LNHNV, CDR2 YYDKDF (reference sequence). Carried by the TCR beta cDNA libraries were unique molecular identifiers. TCRdb analysed the PCR reads with MiXCR anew, one entry per CDR3 protein. The sample comprises some 690,000 distinct CDR3 sequences, 25% to 30% of which are singletons, and roughly 0.54% rests with the top ten. General observations from the study: Elevated frequency relative to controls characterized 4 or 5 TRBV segments in patients, TRBV5-6, TRBV5-1 and TRBV20-1 among them.

A note on this clonotype: The antigen is undetermined.

The specimen was blood. The chain combines TRBV15 with TRBJ1-5; tentatively, D is TRBD1 (5 bases). This receptor was taken from a girl aged 10 to 17 with multiple sclerosis. The CDR3 bases are TGTGCCACCAGCAGAGACCCCGGGGGGGATTATAGCAATCAGCCCCAGCATTTT. Its protein product is CATSRDPGGDYSNQPQHF.